The 30 T cell receptor beta chains below come from one sample, sequenced in a study of blood T cell repertoires in COVID-19. TCRdb keeps only in-frame clones here, not all; method: immunoSEQ multiplex PCR. The profile shows around 280,000 clones, about 86% of them singletons. The source material was peripheral blood. These TCRs come from a woman aged 25 to 39 who had recovered from COVID-19.

This chain uses TRBV5-1 with TRBJ1-1; 7 bases match TRBD1. The CDR3 extends over 14 amino acids. V lost 3 bases to trimming and J lost 0 bases; unmatched junction nucleotides: 2. CDR1 is SGHRS, CDR2 YFSETQ, per germline. CDR3 nucleotide sequence: TGCGCCAGCAGCTGGGACAGATTGAACACTGAAGCTTTCTTT. This sequence encodes CASSWDRLNTEAFF.

The V gene is TRBV6-5, the J gene TRBJ2-1, with D possibly TRBD2 on 6 matching bases. Germline V gene sequence: CDR1 MNHEY, CDR2 SVGAGI. This CDR3 contains 15 residues. With 5 bases removed from V and 9 bases from J, the gap between germline ends came to 20 bases. The CDR3 DNA is TGTGCCAGCAGTATCGAGAAAGTTTCGCGGGGTGAGCAGTTCTTC. This sequence encodes CASSIEKVSRGEQFF.

The genes are TRBV25-1 and TRBJ1-2; D remains ambiguous. V shed 3 bases and J shed 5 bases, with 13 bases lying between them. CDR3 length: 14 residues. Germline V gene data show CDR1 as MGHDK and CDR2 as SYGVNS. As DNA, the CDR3 is TGTGCCAGCAGTGATCTATCAGGTCGATATGGCTACACCTTC. It yields the protein CASSDLSGRYGYTF.

The chain links TRBV14 to TRBJ2-1, with 7 bases identical to TRBD1. The CDR3 extends over 15 amino acids. Trimming at V came to 3 bases and at J to 5 bases, leaving 7 bases not matched to a gene. The germline V gene encodes CDR1 SGHDN and CDR2 FVKESK. The CDR3 sequence: CASSQTGQMNNEQFF. The CDR3 bases are TGTGCCAGCAGCCAGACGGGACAGATGAACAATGAGCAGTTCTTC.

J is TRBJ1-1 and V is TRBV25-1; D might be TRBD1 (6 bases). Between the trimmed V and J ends, which lost 7 bases and 0 bases, there was a span of 9 bases. This CDR3 comprises 13 residues. The germline V gene has CDR1 MGHDK and CDR2 SYGVNS. This CDR3 reads CASKDSMNTEAFF. As DNA, the CDR3 is TGTGCCAGCAAGGACAGCATGAACACTGAAGCTTTCTTT.

This clone has a single count. The V call is TRBV27, the J call TRBJ1-5, with 7 nucleotides matching TRBD1. The CDR3 extends over 14 amino acids. The J segment lost 4 bases and the V segment lost 3 bases, leaving 3 bases of the junction unmatched. CDR1 and CDR2 (germline): MNHEY, SMNVEV (reference sequence). This CDR3 is CASSFRDRNQPQHF. For the CDR3, the DNA is TGTGCCAGCAGTTTCCGGGACAGAAATCAGCCCCAGCATTTT.

V gene TRBV11-2 combines with J gene TRBJ2-1; 12 nucleotides match TRBD2. J lost 16 bases, V lost 5 bases, and 3 bases had no gene match. This CDR3 spans 11 amino acids. Germline V gene lookup returns CDR1 SGHAT and CDR2 FQNNGV. The CDR3 spells CASSRLAGAFF. Written as DNA, the CDR3 is TGTGCCAGCAGCCGACTAGCGGGGGCTTTCTTC. The full variable domain, its missing parts supplied by reference TRBV11-2 and TRBJ2-1, is EAGVAQSPRYKIIEKRQSVAFWCNPISGHATLYWYQQILGQGPKLLIQFQNNGVVDDSQLPKDRFSAERLKGVDSTLKIQPAKLEDSAVYLCASSRLAGAFFGPGTRLTVL.

V gene TRBV2 combines with J gene TRBJ2-7, with 10 nucleotides matching TRBD1. The junction had 12 bases not matched to a gene; V was cut back by 5 bases and J by 8 bases. The CDR3 is 15 residues long. Germline CDR1 and CDR2: SNHLY and FYNNEI. CDR3 sequence reads: CASSSGTGDKYKQYF. In DNA form, the CDR3 reads TGTGCCAGCAGTTCCGGGACAGGGGATAAGTATAAGCAGTACTTC.

The CDR3 reads CASSQQQGGAETQYF. The CDR3 nucleotides read TGTGCCAGCAGCCAACAACAGGGTGGGGCGGAGACCCAGTACTTC. The chain has TRBV7-2 and TRBJ2-5; tentatively, D is TRBD1 (6 bases). The length of the CDR3 is 15 residues. V lost 5 bases and J lost 5, with 18 bases in between. Germline V CDR1 and CDR2: SGHTA, FQGNSA.

The rearrangement joins TRBV3-1 (or the pseudogene TRBV3-2) to TRBJ2-1; TRBD2 agrees at 11 bases. CDR1 LGHDT and CDR2 YNNKEL come from the germline V gene (reference sequence). Trimming took 5 bases from V and 6 from J; bases not matched to a gene: 6. The CDR3 length is 15 residues. Written as DNA, the CDR3 is TGTGCCAGCAGCTTACTAGCGGGAGAACGCAATGAGCAGTTCTTC. Translation: CASSLLAGERNEQFF.

The gene calls are TRBV6-1 and TRBJ1-6; tentatively, D is TRBD1 (5 bases). Trimming shortened V by 2 bases and J by 6 bases, and 5 bases separated the two germline ends. Germline V lookup: CDR1 MNHNS, CDR2 SASEGT. The CDR3 covers 13 residues. The DNA for the CDR3 is TGTGCCAGCAGTGAACAGGGTAATTCACCCCTCCACTTT. Its translation: CASSEQGNSPLHF.

The chain combines TRBV4-1 with TRBJ1-2; maybe TRBD1 (5 bases). This CDR3 is built from 13 residues. Germline lookup yields CDR1 MGHRA and CDR2 YSYEKL. V was shortened by 3 bases and J by 5 bases, with 10 bases between the two germline ends. The CDR3 reads CASSQGGNYGYTF. CDR3 coding DNA: TGCGCCAGCAGCCAGGGGGGGAATTATGGCTACACCTTC.

Written as DNA, the CDR3 is TGTGCCAGCGACGAAACCCGCCCCAGGGGGAGGTTGGCTTTCTTT. As protein: CASDETRPRGRLAFF. The chain joins TRBV28 to TRBJ1-1; 7 bases agree with TRBD1. Germline CDR1 and CDR2: MDHEN and SYDVKM. This CDR3 region has 15 residues. V shed 8 bases, J shed 11 bases, and the junction held 20 bases outside the gene matches.

The V and J genes are TRBV7-8 and TRBJ2-7, with TRBD2 identical over 8 bases. Trimming at V came to 5 bases and at J to 7 bases, leaving 22 bases not matched to a gene. Germline loops: CDR1 SGHVS, CDR2 FQNEAQ. CDR3 size: 18 residues. The CDR3 sequence: CASSPPTAGGDTFGEQYF. In DNA form, the CDR3 reads TGTGCCAGCAGCCCCCCGACCGCCGGGGGGGACACCTTTGGGGAGCAGTACTTC.

V usage is TRBV27 and J usage is TRBJ2-3; 9 nucleotides match TRBD2. The germline gives CDR1 MNHEY, CDR2 SMNVEV (reference sequence). V dropped 5 bases and J dropped 2; count of bases not matched to a gene: 20. There are 20 residues in the CDR3. Here the CDR3 reads CASSPRGAGGHGPDTDTQYF. CDR3 coding DNA: TGTGCCAGCAGTCCGCGGGGAGCGGGAGGCCACGGGCCCGACACAGATACGCAGTATTTT.

V and J are TRBV19 and TRBJ2-7; 8 bases fit TRBD1. The CDR3 is 15 amino acids. Germline V gene sequence: CDR1 LNHDA, CDR2 SQIVND (reference sequence). The V gene end was trimmed by 5 bases and the J gene end by 4 bases; junction bases not matched to a gene: 10. DNA of the CDR3: TGTGCCAGTAGTGATATCAGGGGGCGCGGGTACGAGCAGTACTTC. It translates to CASSDIRGRGYEQYF.

The chain uses TRBV3-1 (or the pseudogene TRBV3-2) and TRBJ2-2, with 14 nucleotides matching TRBD2. Looked up from germline, CDR1 is LGHDT and CDR2 is YNNKEL (reference sequence). The CDR3 has 17 amino acids. V shed 1 base, J shed 4 bases, and the junction held 2 bases outside the gene matches. In DNA, the CDR3 is TGTGCCAGCAGCCAAGGGGGACTAGCGGGGGCCACCGGGGAGCTGTTTTTT. Translating gives CASSQGGLAGATGELFF.

This clone was seen more than once but under ten times. V and J are TRBV6-5 and TRBJ1-2, with D tentatively TRBD1 (5 bases). Germline-derived CDR1 and CDR2 are MNHEY and SVGAGI. The V end lost 2 bases, the J end lost 8 bases, and 15 bases lay between the germline ends. The CDR3 totals 14 residues. Here the CDR3 reads CASSYDNRAGGYTF. In DNA, the CDR3 is TGTGCCAGCAGTTACGACAACCGGGCAGGGGGCTACACCTTC.

The V gene is TRBV19, the J gene TRBJ1-5; TRBD1 might be the D (6 bases). V was cut by 3 bases and J by 4 bases, with 7 bases left in between. Looked up from germline, CDR1 is LNHDA and CDR2 is SQIVND (reference sequence). The CDR3 is 13 amino acids. Here the CDR3 DNA reads TGTGCCAGTAGTATGGACAGAAATCAGCCCCAGCATTTT. Amino acids: CASSMDRNQPQHF.

V usage is TRBV29-1 and J usage is TRBJ1-5; 7 bases match TRBD1. The CDR3 has 13 amino acids. The germline CDR1 and CDR2 sequences are SQVTM and ANQGSEA. V dropped 7 bases and J dropped 7; count of bases not matched to a gene: 10. CDR3 coding DNA: TGCAGCGCCTTGGAGGGGGCTGGCCAGCCCCAGCATTTT. Its translation is CSALEGAGQPQHF.

The chain has TRBV7-8 and TRBJ2-7, with 8 bases identical to TRBD2. The junction had 4 bases not matched to a gene; V was cut back by 6 bases and J by 0 bases. The CDR3 sequence is 14 residues long. Germline V gene sequence: CDR1 SGHVS, CDR2 FQNEAQ. The CDR3: CASSEAGVSYEQYF. Written as DNA, the CDR3 is TGTGCCAGCAGTGAAGCGGGAGTCTCCTACGAGCAGTACTTC.

The rearrangement joins TRBV27 to TRBJ2-1; TRBD2 might be the D (6 bases). Germline CDR1 MNHEY, CDR2 SMNVEV (reference sequence). The V and J ends lost 1 base and 8 bases respectively, with 6 bases between them. This CDR3 has 12 residues. CDR3 DNA: TGTGCCAGCAGTTTATGGGGGGATGAGCAGTTCTTC. Amino acid sequence: CASSLWGDEQFF.

The count of this clone is one. The CDR3 DNA reads as TGTGCCAGCAGCTTAATAACACCAGCCTACGAGCAGTACTTC. Amino acid sequence: CASSLITPAYEQYF. The V and J genes are TRBV11-2 and TRBJ2-7; D is unclear. Germline V lookup: CDR1 SGHAT, CDR2 FQNNGV. Between the trimmed V and J ends, which lost 2 bases and 2 bases, there was a span of 10 bases. There are 14 residues in the CDR3.

The V and J genes are TRBV27 and TRBJ2-7; the match to TRBD2 covers 8 bases. V shed 5 bases and J 7 bases; nucleotides not matched to a gene: 10. There are 14 residues in the CDR3. In germline, CDR1 is MNHEY, CDR2 SMNVEV (reference sequence). As DNA, the CDR3 is TGTGCCAGCAGTGTCGTTAGCGGGGTAAGGGAGCAGTACTTC. As protein: CASSVVSGVREQYF.

This clone has just a few counts. The chain carries TRBV2 and TRBJ2-1; 12 bases agree with TRBD2. V shed 4 bases, J shed 4 bases, and the junction held 2 bases outside the gene matches. CDR3 length: 15 amino acids. Per the germline V gene, CDR1 is SNHLY and CDR2 is FYNNEI. The CDR3 spells CASSAGTSGYNEQFF. CDR3 DNA sequence: TGTGCCAGCAGTGCTGGGACTAGCGGGTACAATGAGCAGTTCTTC.

This chain links TRBV6-5 with TRBJ2-3; 8 bases are shared with TRBD2. The V and J ends lost 2 bases and 3 bases, in that order; junction bases with no gene match: 7. The CDR3 consists of 16 residues. Germline CDR1 is MNHEY and CDR2 is SVGAGI. CDR3: CASSYRAGESTDTQYF. DNA for the CDR3: TGTGCCAGCAGTTACAGAGCGGGAGAATCGACAGATACGCAGTATTTT.

The chain has TRBV5-1 and TRBJ2-7; TRBD2 matches at 12 bases. Looked up from germline, CDR1 is SGHRS and CDR2 is YFSETQ. The CDR3 consists of 15 residues. Losses at the gene ends were 4 bases for V and 7 bases for J; bases not matched to a gene: 9. CDR3 protein: CASSPGLAGLGEQYF. The CDR3 coding sequence is TGCGCCAGCAGCCCAGGACTAGCGGGATTGGGAGAGCAGTACTTC.

V and J are TRBV11-3 and TRBJ2-1, with 7 bases fitting TRBD2. The CDR3 contains 16 residues. V lost 0 bases to trimming and J lost 7 bases; unmatched junction nucleotides: 9. Germline V gives CDR1 SGHNT, CDR2 YENEEA. CDR3 sequence (DNA): TGTGCCAGCAGCTTAGAGTCGGGCGGGAGTATGAATGAGCAGTTCTTC. Its protein is CASSLESGGSMNEQFF.

This clone was detected once. This rearrangement joins TRBV5-1 to TRBJ2-7, with TRBD1 identical over 8 bases. This CDR3 has 15 amino acids. V lost 4 bases to trimming and J lost 4 bases; unmatched junction nucleotides: 10. Germline loops: CDR1 SGHRS, CDR2 YFSETQ. Here the CDR3 reads CASSPGTGGIYEQYF. CDR3 bases: TGCGCCAGCAGCCCGGGAACAGGGGGTATTTACGAGCAGTACTTC.

In this sample, this clone turned up a few times. J is TRBJ2-3 and V is TRBV19; 7 bases match TRBD2. The CDR3 is 14 amino acids. The ends lost 3 bases at V and 5 bases at J; junction bases unmatched: 5. Looked up from germline, CDR1 is LNHDA and CDR2 is SQIVND (reference sequence). CDR3 protein: CASSIDKRGDTQYF. The CDR3, as DNA: TGTGCCAGTAGTATCGACAAGCGGGGAGATACGCAGTATTTT.